Shown below are 18 T cell receptor beta chains from a single sample sequenced in a study of OX40 agonist ivuxolimab in advanced cancers. Using immunoSEQ multiplex PCR, the repertoire was profiled, and TCRdb retains in-frame clones only, with some absent. The top ten hold around 12% of the sample, which has tens of thousands of clones, 89% seen once. The sequencing used CD4+ or CD8+ T cells sorted from blood, collected in a trial of the OX40 agonist ivuxolimab. The receptors were sampled from an adult with an advanced solid tumor such as melanoma, head and neck, liver or kidney cancer.

This clone has just one count. This chain uses TRBV19 with TRBJ2-2, with TRBD2 matching 7 bases. Germline V CDR1 and CDR2: LNHDA, SQIVND (reference sequence). The CDR3 loop spans 12 amino acids. The CDR3 DNA sequence: TGTGGAAGCGGGGTTGGAACCGGGGAGCTGTTTTTT. Translated: CGSGVGTGELFF.

The chain links TRBV19 to TRBJ2-1, with 14 bases fitting TRBD2. Germline V gene lookup returns CDR1 LNHDA and CDR2 SQIVND (reference sequence). The CDR3 totals 20 residues. V gave up 3 bases and J gave up 2 bases; unmatched junction bases: 12. The CDR3 region is CASSIFGLAGGPGPYNEQFF. CDR3 DNA sequence: TGTGCCAGTAGTATCTTCGGACTAGCGGGGGGACCCGGGCCCTACAATGAGCAGTTCTTC. Using reference TRBV19 and TRBJ2-1 for the parts outside the CDR3, the full variable domain is DGGITQSPKYLFRKEGQNVTLSCEQNLNHDAMYWYRQDPGQGLRLIYYSQIVNDFQKGDIAEGYSVSREKKESFPLTVTSAQKNPTAFYLCASSIFGLAGGPGPYNEQFFGPGTRLTVL.

The rearrangement uses TRBV27 and TRBJ2-1, with TRBD2 matching over 11 bases. After removal of 5 bases from V and 9 bases from J, the junction contained 3 bases not matched to a gene. Per the germline V gene, CDR1 is MNHEY and CDR2 is SMNVEV (reference sequence). The CDR3 has 13 amino acids. CDR3 amino acids: CASSLAGGIEQFF. CDR3 nucleotide sequence: TGTGCCAGCAGTCTAGCGGGAGGCATTGAGCAGTTCTTC.

This chain connects TRBV6-1 to TRBJ2-2; 11 bases match TRBD2. The ends lost 4 bases at V and 3 bases at J; junction bases unmatched: 1. CDR3 length equals 15 residues. The germline gives CDR1 MNHNS, CDR2 SASEGT. CDR3 sequence reads: CASSALAGDTGELFF. CDR3 coding DNA: TGTGCCAGCAGTGCACTAGCGGGAGACACCGGGGAGCTGTTTTTT.

This clone was seen a few times. CDR3 sequence reads: CASSHAGTKNTEAFF. The CDR3, as DNA: TGCGCCAGCAGCCATGCCGGGACAAAGAACACTGAAGCTTTCTTT. The chain uses TRBV4-1 and TRBJ1-1, with D perhaps matching TRBD1 (6 bases). CDR3 length equals 15 residues. Germline V gene sequence: CDR1 MGHRA, CDR2 YSYEKL. Trimming cost V 3 bases and J 1 base, with 12 bases left between them.

V usage is TRBV4-2 and J usage is TRBJ2-3, with D unclear. CDR1 LGHNA and CDR2 YNFKEQ come from the germline V gene. The CDR3 covers 15 residues. V was cut by 4 bases and J by 4 bases, with 15 bases left in between. The CDR3 reads CASSPRQIAPDTQYF. For the CDR3, the DNA is TGTGCCAGCAGCCCCCGTCAGATAGCTCCAGATACGCAGTATTTT.

V and J are TRBV4-2 and TRBJ2-3; 8 bases are shared with TRBD2. J lost 0 bases, V lost 0 bases, and 2 bases had no gene match. This CDR3 has 16 amino acids. In germline, CDR1 is LGHNA, CDR2 YNFKEQ. DNA for the CDR3: TGTGCCAGCAGCCAAGAGGCGGGAGGAAGCACAGATACGCAGTATTTT. Translating it yields CASSQEAGGSTDTQYF.

This clone showed up just once. This sequence joins TRBV5-6 and TRBJ2-1; 12 bases map to TRBD2. This CDR3 has 16 residues. The germline V gene encodes CDR1 SGHDT and CDR2 YYEEEE. The ends lost 3 bases at V and 8 bases at J; junction bases unmatched: 9. The CDR3 spells CASSSGLAGLSDEQFF. The DNA of the CDR3 is TGTGCCAGCAGCTCCGGACTAGCGGGATTATCGGATGAGCAGTTCTTC.

This clone was observed a handful of times. J is TRBJ1-1 and V is TRBV19; the D is unclear. The V and J ends lost 3 bases and 4 bases respectively, with 9 bases between them. Germline V gene lookup returns CDR1 LNHDA and CDR2 SQIVND (reference sequence). The CDR3 covers 13 residues. CDR3 in DNA: TGTGCCAGTAGTATCTCCCACGCCACTGAAGCTTTCTTT. It encodes CASSISHATEAFF.

V is TRBV13 and J is TRBJ2-5; the match to TRBD1 covers 10 bases. CDR1 and CDR2 (germline): PRHDT, FYEKMQ (reference sequence). The CDR3 covers 17 residues. The V gene end was trimmed by 6 bases and the J gene end by 4 bases; junction bases not matched to a gene: 14. Written as DNA, the CDR3 is TGTGCCAGCAGGCTCCTAGCCGACAGGGGGCCGGGAGAGACCCAGTACTTC. Translation: CASRLLADRGPGETQYF.

This chain's CDR3 is CASSQEAGPSTDTQYF. CDR3 nucleotide sequence: TGCGCCAGCAGCCAAGAAGCGGGCCCTAGCACAGATACGCAGTATTTT. V is TRBV4-3 and J is TRBJ2-3, with D possibly being TRBD2 (6 bases). The V gene lost 0 bases and the J gene lost 0 bases, with 10 bases spanning the gap. Germline V gene sequence: CDR1 LGHNA, CDR2 YSLEER. CDR3 length: 16 amino acids.

This clone was picked up a small number of times. The J gene is TRBJ2-3, the V gene TRBV5-1, with TRBD1 identical over 8 bases. Germline CDR1 SGHRS, CDR2 YFSETQ. The J segment lost 4 bases and the V segment lost 2 bases, leaving 6 bases of the junction unmatched. This CDR3 is 15 amino acids long. The CDR3 region has the DNA TGCGCCAGCAGCTTAACACAGGGGGTGGCAGATACGCAGTATTTT. Translated: CASSLTQGVADTQYF.

In this sample, this clone turned up once. The chain couples TRBV5-6 to TRBJ2-5; possibly TRBD1 for D (6 bases). CDR3 length equals 14 residues. V was pared by 3 bases and J by 1 base, with 10 bases between. Per the germline V gene, CDR1 is SGHDT and CDR2 is YYEEEE. The CDR3 sequence is CASSSRDTQETQYF. CDR3 in DNA: TGTGCCAGCAGCTCCCGGGACACCCAAGAGACCCAGTACTTC.

This chain connects TRBV28 to TRBJ2-4, with a possible D match to TRBD2 (5 bases). Trimming pared 3 bases from V and 8 bases from J, leaving 17 bases between. CDR1 and CDR2 from the germline V gene are MDHEN and SYDVKM. The CDR3 consists of 15 residues. The chain's CDR3 is CASSLSTEGRYIQYF. DNA for the CDR3: TGTGCCAGCAGTTTGTCAACAGAGGGAAGGTACATTCAGTACTTC. The whole variable domain, filled in from reference TRBV28 and TRBJ2-4, reads DVKVTQSSRYLVKRTGEKVFLECVQDMDHENMFWYRQDPGLGLRLIYFSYDVKMKEKGDIPEGYSVSREKKERFSLILESASTNQTSMYLCASSLSTEGRYIQYFGAGTRLSVL.

The chain is built from TRBV5-1 and TRBJ1-1; 7 nucleotides match TRBD1. Germline CDR1 and CDR2: SGHRS and YFSETQ. CDR3 length equals 15 residues. The V and J ends lost 2 bases and 2 bases, in that order; junction bases with no gene match: 6. For the CDR3, the DNA is TGCGCCAGCAGCTTCCTAGGGACAGCTAACACTGAAGCTTTCTTT. It specifies CASSFLGTANTEAFF.

This chain connects TRBV7-6 to TRBJ2-3, with a possible D match to TRBD2 (6 bases). The CDR3 runs 15 residues. Between the trimmed V and J ends, which lost 6 bases and 2 bases, there was a span of 15 bases. Germline CDR1 SGHVS, CDR2 FNYEAQ. The CDR3: CASRSGTPFTDTQYF. The CDR3 coding sequence is TGTGCCAGCAGGTCCGGGACTCCATTCACAGATACGCAGTATTTT. Drawing the rest from reference TRBV7-6 and TRBJ2-3, the complete variable domain is GAGVSQSPRYKVTKRGQDVALRCDPISGHVSLYWYRQALGQGPEFLTYFNYEAQQDKSGLPNDRFSAERPEGSISTLTIQRTEQRDSAMYRCASRSGTPFTDTQYFGPGTRLTVL.

The genes are TRBV7-9 and TRBJ2-7; no reliable D call. The ends were cut back, 1 base at V and 5 bases at J, with 12 bases in the middle. Germline V gene lookup returns CDR1 SEHNR and CDR2 FQNEAQ (reference sequence). This CDR3 is built from 14 residues. In DNA form, the CDR3 reads TGTGCCAGCAGCTTAGGTGGCAGGCCAAACGAGCAGTACGTC. Protein product: CASSLGGRPNEQYV.

This chain connects TRBV11-2 to TRBJ1-1; possibly TRBD1 for D (5 bases). The CDR3 is made up of 14 amino acids. The V gene lost 5 bases and the J gene lost 5 bases, with 15 bases spanning the gap. Germline CDR1 reads SGHAT; CDR2 reads FQNNGV. Written as DNA, the CDR3 is TGTGCCAGCAGCGCGACCGGGGCGAGGACTGAAGCTTTCTTT. Residues: CASSATGARTEAFF.